This T cell receptor beta chain was retrieved from a study of cytomegalovirus exposure and HLA in healthy donors (dated by TCRdb to 2016 to 2017). At the level of the whole study: The 650 to 750 repertoires of the first cohort and the 95 to 150 validation repertoires were produced on the same platform, according to a later analysis. The aim of the study was to test whether cataloging public T cell receptors could identify signatures of past pathogen exposure. In addition to the first cohort of hundreds of subjects, a separate validation cohort of approximately 110 different subjects was used. To predict cytomegalovirus infection status, the study brought together high-throughput TCR immunosequencing, statistical association of individual TCRs with disease status, and machine learning. General conclusions and limits of the study: The classifier was reported to diagnose cytomegalovirus status with high specificity and sensitivity in both the original and validation cohorts. Across donors, most TCR sequences were observed very rarely, whereas some public TCRs were present in many individuals. In the study, some 160 TCR beta chains were listed as associated with cytomegalovirus. Subsequent analysis determined that TCRs grouped into clusters in the first cohort also showed a tendency toward co-occurrence across the 130 or so validation repertoires, and 90% to 95% of cluster scores exceeded 0. A few of the identified cytomegalovirus-associated TCR beta chains were confirmed in vitro to be specific for cytomegalovirus antigens. A later analysis lacked HLA typing for the validation cohort, so it scored co-occurrence in that cohort across all 110 or so repertoires. The authors suggested that the approach could potentially be extended to other disease states and immunological phenotypes.

Separate from the roughly 700-subject first cohort, the validation cohort of 95 to 150 subjects was the group to which the donors belonged. CDR3 length: 12 amino acids, cysteine to phenylalanine. The only DNA kept is the CDR3, 36 bases in frame from the first base. V loses 6 bases, J loses 13 bases, and the germline ends lie 13 bases apart. The germline V gene specifies MDHEN as CDR1 and SYDVKM as CDR2. Libraries were prepared through the immunoSEQ multiplex PCR assay. In the source study's methods: To diagnose cytomegalovirus status from the catalog of TCR beta chain sequences, a statistical classification framework was built. TCRdb holds this immuneACCESS table with in-frame rearrangements only. Some clones are missing; in checked studies, unresolved V genes explain under half, and the rest has no known cause. Clone size and the V and J calls come from that table; the DNA yielded D and trimming. The sample contains roughly 140,000 clones, around nine tenths of them found a single time. Approximately 8% of the sample lies in the top ten.

In the case of this clone: Its binding antigen is unknown. Base qualities are not recorded, but no much larger clone differs from it by a single base.

Sequencing used PBMCs. The receptor's source is a woman between 18 and 30 years old in good health and CMV-seropositive. The chain links TRBV28 with TRBJ1-6; the D gene is possibly TRBD1, with 5 bases matching. CDR3 protein: CASRDPGNPLHF. The DNA is as follows: TGTGCCAGCAGAGATCCAGGGAACCCCCTCCACTTT. The full variable domain, completed from the reference TRBV28 and TRBJ1-6 proteins outside the CDR3, reads DVKVTQSSRYLVKRTGEKVFLECVQDMDHENMFWYRQDPGLGLRLIYFSYDVKMKEKGDIPEGYSVSREKKERFSLILESASTNQTSMYLCASRDPGNPLHFGNGTRLTVT.